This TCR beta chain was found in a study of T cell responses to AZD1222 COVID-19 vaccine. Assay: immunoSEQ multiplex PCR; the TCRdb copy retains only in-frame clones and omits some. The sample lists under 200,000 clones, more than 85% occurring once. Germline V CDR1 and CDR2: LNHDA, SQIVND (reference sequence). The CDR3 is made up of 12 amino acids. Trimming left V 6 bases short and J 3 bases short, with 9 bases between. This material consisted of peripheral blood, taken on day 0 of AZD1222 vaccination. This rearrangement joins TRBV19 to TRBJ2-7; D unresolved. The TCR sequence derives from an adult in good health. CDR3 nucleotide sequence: TGTGCCAGTAGCTTGGACGGCTACGAGCAGTACTTC. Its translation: CASSLDGYEQYF.